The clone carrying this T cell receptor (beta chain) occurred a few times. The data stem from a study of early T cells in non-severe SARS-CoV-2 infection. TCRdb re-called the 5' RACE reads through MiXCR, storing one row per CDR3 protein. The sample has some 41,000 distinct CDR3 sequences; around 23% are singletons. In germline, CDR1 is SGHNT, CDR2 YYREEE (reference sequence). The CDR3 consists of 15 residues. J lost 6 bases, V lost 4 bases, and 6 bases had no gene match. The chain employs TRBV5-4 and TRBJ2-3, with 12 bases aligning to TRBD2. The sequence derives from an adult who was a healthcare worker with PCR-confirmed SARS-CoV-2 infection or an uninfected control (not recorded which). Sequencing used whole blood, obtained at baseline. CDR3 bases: TGTGCCAGCAGCAAAACTAGCGGGGGGCATGATACGCAGTATTTT. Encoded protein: CASSKTSGGHDTQYF. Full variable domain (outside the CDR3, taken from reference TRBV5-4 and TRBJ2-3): ETGVTQSPTHLIKTRGQQVTLRCSSQSGHNTVSWYQQALGQGPQFIFQYYREEENGRGNFPPRFSGLQFPNYSSELNVNALELDDSALYLCASSKTSGGHDTQYFGPGTRLTVL.